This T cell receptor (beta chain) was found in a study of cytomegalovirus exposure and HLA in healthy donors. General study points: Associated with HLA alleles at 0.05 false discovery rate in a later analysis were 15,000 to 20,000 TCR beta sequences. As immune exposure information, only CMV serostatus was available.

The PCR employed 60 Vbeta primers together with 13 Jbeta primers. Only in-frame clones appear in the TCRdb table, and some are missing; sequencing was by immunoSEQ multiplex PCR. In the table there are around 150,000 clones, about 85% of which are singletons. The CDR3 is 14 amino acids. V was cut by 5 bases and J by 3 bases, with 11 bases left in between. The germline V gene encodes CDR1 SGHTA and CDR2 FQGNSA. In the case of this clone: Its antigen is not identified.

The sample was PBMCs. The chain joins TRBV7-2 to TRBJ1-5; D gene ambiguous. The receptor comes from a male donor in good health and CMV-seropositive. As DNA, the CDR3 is TGTGCCAGCAGCCCCTCGGGGTACAATCAGCCCCAGCATTTT. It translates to CASSPSGYNQPQHF.